A selection of T cell receptor beta chains follows, all from one sample in a study of OX40 agonist ivuxolimab in advanced cancers. Sequencing was performed with immunoSEQ multiplex PCR; in TCRdb, only in-frame clones are kept and a portion is missing. This sample yields 60,000 to 80,000 clones, of which around 85% are seen a single time; 5.5% to 7.5% belongs to the top ten. The specimen was CD4+ or CD8+ T cells sorted from blood, collected in a trial of the OX40 agonist ivuxolimab. Source of these receptors: an adult with an advanced solid tumor such as melanoma, head and neck, liver or kidney cancer. Each CDR3 is given with its conserved first and last residue. Each record gives: clone size, J gene, V gene, D gene, CDR3 protein, CDR3 DNA. A D gene is named only where the DNA matches it firmly. Some rows have no size entry. The others give once, few or many, or a class for an expanded clone.

.,TRBJ2-3,TRBV7-6,TRBD2,CASSLLSGRLTDTQYF,TGTGCCAGCAGCCTTCTTAGCGGGAGGTTGACAGATACGCAGTATTTT
.,TRBJ1-1,TRBV6-6,.,CASSYRTDTEAFF,TGTGCCAGCAGTTACCGGACGGACACTGAAGCTTTCTTT
.,TRBJ2-7,TRBV5-6,TRBD2,CASSLGTGGPGEQYF,TGTGCCAGCAGCTTGGGGACGGGAGGGCCTGGGGAGCAGTACTTC
.,TRBJ1-2,TRBV4-1,.,CASSQNQGAETPLGYTF,TGCGCCAGCAGCCAAAACCAAGGTGCCGAGACACCTCTTGGCTACACCTTC
few,TRBJ1-5,TRBV7-2,.,CASSLGVLSNQPQHF,TGTGCCAGCAGCTTAGGGGTCCTTAGCAATCAGCCCCAGCATTTT
.,TRBJ2-5,TRBV27,.,CASSLSPNQQETQYF,TGTGCCAGCAGTTTATCACCGAATCAACAAGAGACCCAGTACTTC
.,TRBJ1-6,TRBV7-3,.,CASGESNSPLHF,TGTGCCAGCGGGGAGTCTAATTCACCCCTCCACTTT
.,TRBJ1-3,TRBV5-4,.,CASSLGGNTIYF,TGTGCCAGCAGCTTGGGCGGAAACACCATATATTTT
.,TRBJ2-3,TRBV7-9,.,CASTPRTGRVTDTQYF,TGTGCCAGCACCCCCCGGACGGGCAGGGTCACAGATACGCAGTATTTT
few,TRBJ1-2,TRBV7-2,TRBD1,CASSRLGQEVFGSYTF,TGTGCCAGCAGCCGCCTGGGACAGGAGGTTTTCGGTAGCTACACCTTC
.,TRBJ1-4,TRBV6-6,.,CASSYRGRFNEKLFF,TGTGCCAGCAGTTACAGGGGCAGGTTTAATGAAAAACTGTTTTTT
once,TRBJ2-7,TRBV11-2,.,CASRPTTGQEQYF,TGTGCCAGCAGGCCCACGACGGGTCAAGAGCAGTACTTC
.,TRBJ2-2,TRBV5-4,.,CASSLFSAGELFF,TGTGCCAGCAGCTTGTTCAGTGCCGGGGAGCTGTTTTTT
.,TRBJ1-4,TRBV28,TRBD1,CASSYTGTADGEKLFF,TGTGCCAGCAGTTACACCGGGACAGCCGATGGTGAAAAACTGTTTTTT
.,TRBJ2-7,TRBV7-8,.,CASSPPPAPTYEQYF,TGTGCCAGCAGCCCTCCCCCCGCCCCTACCTACGAGCAGTACTTC
.,TRBJ2-6,TRBV5-5,.,CASSLSGRTSSGANVLTF,TGTGCCAGCAGCTTGAGCGGACGAACAAGCTCTGGGGCCAACGTCCTGACTTTC
.,TRBJ2-3,TRBV7-2,TRBD1,CASSLDRGADTQYF,TGTGCCAGCAGCTTAGACAGGGGTGCAGATACGCAGTATTTT
.,TRBJ2-3,TRBV7-6,.,CASREHVTDTQYF,TGTGCCAGCAGGGAGCATGTCACAGATACGCAGTATTTT
.,TRBJ1-2,TRBV25-1,.,CAGSDGSNGYTF,TGTGCCGGCAGTGACGGCAGCAATGGCTACACCTTC
.,TRBJ1-2,TRBV4-1,TRBD1,CASSQPRDRGYGYTF,TGCGCCAGCAGCCAACCCAGGGACAGGGGCTATGGCTACACCTTC
.,TRBJ2-5,TRBV1,.,CTSSLSLAGGKETQYF,TGCACCAGCAGCCTGTCCCTAGCGGGGGGCAAGGAGACCCAGTACTTC
.,TRBJ2-1,TRBV11-3,.,CASSLGLGADSNEQFF,TGTGCCAGCAGCTTAGGTTTGGGGGCCGACAGCAATGAGCAGTTCTTC
.,TRBJ1-2,TRBV28,.,CASSSGHSGGYTF,TGTGCCAGCAGTTCGGGCCACTCGGGTGGCTACACCTTC
.,TRBJ2-5,TRBV11-2,.,CASSLGTGLETQYF,TGTGCCAGCAGCTTAGGGACCGGACTAGAGACCCAGTACTTC
.,TRBJ2-6,TRBV19,TRBD1,CASSIVARGRVGSSGANVLTF,TGTGCCAGTAGTATAGTGGCCAGGGGGCGAGTCGGGAGCTCTGGGGCCAACGTCCTGACTTTC
once,TRBJ1-4,TRBV11-2,.,CASSPGQGGLEKLFF,TGTGCCAGCAGCCCCGGCCAGGGCGGTTTAGAAAAACTGTTTTTT
.,TRBJ2-7,TRBV4-2,TRBD2,CASSQKPAGGTYEQYF,TGTGCCAGCAGCCAGAAGCCAGCGGGAGGAACCTACGAGCAGTACTTC
.,TRBJ2-1,TRBV2,TRBD2,CASTSGTSSYNEQFF,TGTGCCAGCACATCCGGGACTAGCTCCTACAATGAGCAGTTCTTC
.,TRBJ2-3,TRBV6-5,.,CASSYSGVSPQYF,TGTGCCAGCAGTTACTCCGGCGTATCGCCGCAGTATTTT
.,TRBJ2-2,TRBV4-1,.,CASSQALRGGVGTGELFF,TGCGCCAGCAGCCAAGCTCTGAGGGGGGGCGTGGGGACCGGGGAGCTGTTTTTT
.,TRBJ1-4,TRBV10-3,TRBD1,CAISDGQGATYEKLFF,TGTGCCATCAGTGATGGACAGGGGGCCACCTATGAAAAACTGTTTTTT
.,TRBJ1-2,TRBV9,.,CASSVGGDFNYGYTF,TGTGCCAGCAGCGTAGGGGGGGATTTTAACTATGGCTACACCTTC
.,TRBJ2-3,TRBV18,.,CASSPRLVGTDTQYF,TGTGCCAGCTCACCTAGGTTAGTTGGCACAGATACGCAGTATTTT
.,TRBJ2-2,TRBV7-2,.,CASSHSRNTGELFF,TGTGCCAGCAGCCATAGTAGGAACACCGGGGAGCTGTTTTTT
once,TRBJ2-1,TRBV2,TRBD2,CASSSLAGDYNEQFF,TGTGCCAGCAGTTCTCTAGCGGGGGACTACAATGAGCAGTTCTTC
few,TRBJ2-3,TRBV13,.,CASSREGQASTDTQYF,TGTGCCAGCAGCCGGGAGGGACAGGCCAGCACAGATACGCAGTATTTT
.,TRBJ1-1,TRBV10-3,.,CAISEWGQNTEAFF,TGTGCCATCAGTGAGTGGGGACAGAACACTGAAGCTTTCTTT
.,TRBJ1-4,TRBV4-1,.,CASSQDITANEKLFF,TGCGCCAGCAGCCAAGACATAACGGCGAATGAAAAACTGTTTTTT